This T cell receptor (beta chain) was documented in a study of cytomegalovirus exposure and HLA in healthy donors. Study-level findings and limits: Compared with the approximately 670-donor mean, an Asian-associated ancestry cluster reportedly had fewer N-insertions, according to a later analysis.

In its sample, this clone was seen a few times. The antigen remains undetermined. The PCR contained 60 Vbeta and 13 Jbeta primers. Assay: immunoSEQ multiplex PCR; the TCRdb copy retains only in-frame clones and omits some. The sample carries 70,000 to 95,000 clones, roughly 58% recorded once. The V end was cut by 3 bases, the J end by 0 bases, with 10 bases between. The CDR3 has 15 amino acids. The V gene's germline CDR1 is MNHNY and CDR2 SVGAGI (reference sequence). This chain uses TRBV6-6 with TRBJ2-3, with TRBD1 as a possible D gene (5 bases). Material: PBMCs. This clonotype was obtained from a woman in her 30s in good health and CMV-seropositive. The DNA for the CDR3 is TGTGCCAGCAGTTATCGTACAGGCAGCACAGATACGCAGTATTTT. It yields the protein CASSYRTGSTDTQYF.